This T cell receptor beta chain was recovered during a study of blood T cell repertoires in COVID-19. Turning to the study itself: The origin of the acute and convalescent COVID-19 samples was the United States, Italy and Spain. PBMCs, B-cell-depleted T cells, or T cells were the source of the cDNA or gDNA that made up the material.

Authors' methods: Estimates of nucleated cell counts were drawn from the amplification of reference gene primers. The protocol was immunoSEQ multiplex PCR, while the TCRdb copy is restricted to in-frame clones and leaves out a portion. For V, J and clone size, that table is used; D and trimming come from the DNA. Here the sample spans about 180,000 clones, 84% being singletons. Per the germline V gene, CDR1 is MNHNY and CDR2 is SVGAGI (reference sequence). This CDR3 has 16 amino acids. V lost 3 bases to trimming and J lost 0 bases; unmatched junction nucleotides: 6. The sequencing input was peripheral blood. The chain links TRBV6-6 to TRBJ1-2; 8 nucleotides match TRBD1. This TCR came from a human donor in a cohort sampled during active COVID-19. DNA for the CDR3: TGTGCCAGCAGTTATTTGGCAGGGGGCACTAACTATGGCTACACCTTC. It encodes CASSYLAGGTNYGYTF.